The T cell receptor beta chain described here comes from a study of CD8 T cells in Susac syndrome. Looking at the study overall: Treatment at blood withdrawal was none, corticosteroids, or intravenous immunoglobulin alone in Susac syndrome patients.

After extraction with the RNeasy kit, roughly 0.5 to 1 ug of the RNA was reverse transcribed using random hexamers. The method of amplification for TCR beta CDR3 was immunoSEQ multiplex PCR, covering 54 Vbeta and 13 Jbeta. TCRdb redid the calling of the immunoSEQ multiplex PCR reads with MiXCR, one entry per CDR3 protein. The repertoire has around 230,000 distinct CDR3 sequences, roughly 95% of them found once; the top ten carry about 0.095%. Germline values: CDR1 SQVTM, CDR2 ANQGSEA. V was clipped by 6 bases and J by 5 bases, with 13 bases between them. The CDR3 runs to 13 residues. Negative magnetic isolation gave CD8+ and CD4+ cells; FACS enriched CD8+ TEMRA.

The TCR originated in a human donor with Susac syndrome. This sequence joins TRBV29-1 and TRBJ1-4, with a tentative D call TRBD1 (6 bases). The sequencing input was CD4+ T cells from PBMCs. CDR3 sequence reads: CSVPGQSNEKLFF. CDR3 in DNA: TGCAGCGTCCCTGGACAGTCGAATGAAAAACTGTTTTTT.